One T cell receptor beta chain is described in this entry. Its specificity is not known. This specimen comes from a study of a mutant IDH1 vaccine in newly diagnosed glioma. Study summary: Initiation of the vaccine course occurred 4-6 weeks after radiotherapy alone, or alongside temozolomide cycles. Most patients had radiochemotherapy with temozolomide before enrollment; others had one alone.

CDR1 and CDR2 from the germline V gene are SGHDN and FVKESK. The V and J ends lost 0 bases and 6 bases respectively, with 15 bases between them. The CDR3 loop spans 15 amino acids. Study results and limitations: Any relationship between pseudoprogression and changes in top peripheral T cell clonotypes seemed absent.

This table comes from immunoSEQ multiplex PCR, and its TCRdb copy is limited to in-frame clones, with some not included. The sample records approximately 100,000 clones, just under 90% being singletons. The time point: week 47, end of study. All doses held 300 ug of mutant IDH1 20-mer peptide, with topical imiquimod. This clonotype was sampled from a woman aged 45-65 years with glioma. The sequencing here drew on PBMCs, taken from a glioma patient whose treatment included an IDH1 peptide vaccine. The rearrangement links TRBV14 to TRBJ2-7; the D gene could be TRBD1 or TRBD2 (5 bases each). As DNA, the CDR3 is TGTGCCAGCAGCCAAGATAGTCGGCCTGGGGGCGAGCAGTACTTC. This gives the protein CASSQDSRPGGEQYF.